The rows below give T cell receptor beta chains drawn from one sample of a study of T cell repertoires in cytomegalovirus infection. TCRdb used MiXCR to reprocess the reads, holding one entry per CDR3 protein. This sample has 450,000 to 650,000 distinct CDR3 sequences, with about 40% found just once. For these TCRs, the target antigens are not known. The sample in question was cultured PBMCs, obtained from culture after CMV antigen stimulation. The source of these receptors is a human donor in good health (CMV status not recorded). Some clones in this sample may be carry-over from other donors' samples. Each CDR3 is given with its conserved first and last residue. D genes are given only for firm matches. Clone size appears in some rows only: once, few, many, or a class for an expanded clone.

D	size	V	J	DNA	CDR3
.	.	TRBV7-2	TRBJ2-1	TGTGCCAGCAGCTTGAATAGCGGCTCCTACAATGAGCAGTTCTTC	CASSLNSGSYNEQFF
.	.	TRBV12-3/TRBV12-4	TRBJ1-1	TGTGCCAGCAGTTTGAGGCGGGATGGGACTGAAGCTTTCTTT	CASSLRRDGTEAFF
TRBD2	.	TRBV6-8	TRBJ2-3	TGTGCCAGCAGTTACTTCCCGGGCCGGAGCGGGAGGGCTCGGACAGATACGCAGTATTTT	CASSYFPGRSGRARTDTQYF
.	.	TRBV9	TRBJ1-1	TGTGCCAGCAGCGAAAAGGGCCCGAACACTGAAGCTTTCTTT	CASSEKGPNTEAFF
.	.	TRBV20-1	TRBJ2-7	TGCAGTGCTAGTGTGGGGTCCTACGAGCAGTACTTC	CSASVGSYEQYF
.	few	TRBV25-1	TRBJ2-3	TGTGCCAGCAGGCCAGACTCAGATACGCAGTATTTT	CASRPDSDTQYF
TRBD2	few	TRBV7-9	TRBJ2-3	TGTGCCAGCAGCCGGGGGGGCAGGGAGGGAGATACGCAGTATTTT	CASSRGGREGDTQYF
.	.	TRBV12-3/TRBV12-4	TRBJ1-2	TGTGCCAGCAGTCCCCCCTGGGGCTATGGCTACACCTTC	CASSPPWGYGYTF
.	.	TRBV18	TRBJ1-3	TGTGCCAGCCCGCTCAATGGCTCTGGAAACACCATATATTTT	CASPLNGSGNTIYF
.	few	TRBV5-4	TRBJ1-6	TGTGCCAGCAGCCTGGACAGATCTAGCTCCTATAATTCACCCCTCCACTTT	CASSLDRSSSYNSPLHF
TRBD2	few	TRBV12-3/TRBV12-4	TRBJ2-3	TGTGCCAGCAGGTCGAGCGGGAGAGACACAGATACGCAGTATTTT	CASRSSGRDTDTQYF
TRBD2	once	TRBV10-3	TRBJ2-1	TGTGCCATGAACCAAGCGGGACCAAACAATGAGCAGTTCTTC	CAMNQAGPNNEQFF
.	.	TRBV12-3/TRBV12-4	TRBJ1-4	TGTGCCAGCAGTTTAGAACCCGGTATTCTAAGGGTAGCTGAAAAACTGTTTTTT	CASSLEPGILRVAEKLFF
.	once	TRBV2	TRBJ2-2	TGTGCCAGCAGTGAAGCGCGAGGGGCCGGGGAGCTGTTTTTT	CASSEARGAGELFF
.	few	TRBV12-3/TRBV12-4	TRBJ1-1	TGTGCCAGCAGCCCTACCATAGGGAACACTGAAGCTTTCTTT	CASSPTIGNTEAFF
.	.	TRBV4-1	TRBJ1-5	TGCGCCAGCAGCCAAGCTCCGAATAGCAATCAGCCCCAGCATTTT	CASSQAPNSNQPQHF
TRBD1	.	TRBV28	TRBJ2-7	TGTGCCAGCAGTTCCCGACAGGGTTCCCCCTACGAGCAGTACTTC	CASSSRQGSPYEQYF
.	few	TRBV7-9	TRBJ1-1	TGTGCCAGCAGCTTAGGGACGGCTGACGGGGTGAACACTGAAGCTTTCTTT	CASSLGTADGVNTEAFF
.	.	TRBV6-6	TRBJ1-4	TGTGCCAGCAGTTACGGCCGGACCGTGCGCCCGAATGAAAAACTGTTTTTT	CASSYGRTVRPNEKLFF
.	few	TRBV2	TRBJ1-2	TGTGCCAGCAGTCCAGGGGAAAGTAACTATGGCTACACCTTC	CASSPGESNYGYTF
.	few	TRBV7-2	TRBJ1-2	TGTGCCAGCAGCTTAGCCTCCGGTCAAACCATGGGTGGCTACACCTTC	CASSLASGQTMGGYTF
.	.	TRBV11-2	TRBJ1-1	TGTGCCAGCACCTTAGCGGGGAACACTGAAGCTTTCTTT	CASTLAGNTEAFF
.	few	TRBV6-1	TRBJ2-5	TGTGCCAGCAGTGACCCGTGGGGGACCCAGTACTTC	CASSDPWGTQYF
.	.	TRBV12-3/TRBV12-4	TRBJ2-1	TGTGCCAGCAACTTAGGGGATCCGCGCAGGGCAGGCGGCAATGAGCAGTTCTTC	CASNLGDPRRAGGNEQFF
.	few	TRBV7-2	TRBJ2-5	TGTGCCAGCAGCCGGGACCAAGAGACCCAGTACTTC	CASSRDQETQYF
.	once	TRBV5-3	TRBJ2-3	TGTGCCAGCAGCCCCCCGAACACCCGGAGCACAGATACGCAGTATTTT	CASSPPNTRSTDTQYF
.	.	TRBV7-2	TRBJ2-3	TGTGCCAGCAGCTTAGCGCAGGGGAGCGGGCGGGACACAGATACGCAGTATTTT	CASSLAQGSGRDTDTQYF
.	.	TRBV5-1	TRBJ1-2	TGCGCCAGCAGCTTGGAGGGCCAGGGCTATGGCTACACCTTC	CASSLEGQGYGYTF
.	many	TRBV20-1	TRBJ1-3	TGCAGTGCTCTGAAAGACTCTGGAAACACCATATATTTT	CSALKDSGNTIYF
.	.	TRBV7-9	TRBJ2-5	TGTGCCAGCAGCTTATTCCCGGGATCGGAGACCCAGTACTTC	CASSLFPGSETQYF
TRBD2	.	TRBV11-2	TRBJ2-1	TGTGCCAGCCGTGGGGGTAGCGGGATGGCCTACAATGAGCAGTTCTTC	CASRGGSGMAYNEQFF
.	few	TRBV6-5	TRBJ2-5	TGTGCCAGCAGGATGACCTGGGGTCAAGAGACCCAGTACTTC	CASRMTWGQETQYF
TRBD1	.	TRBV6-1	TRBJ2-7	TGTGCCAGCAGGCACAGGGGGAGATCCTACGAGCAGTACTTC	CASRHRGRSYEQYF
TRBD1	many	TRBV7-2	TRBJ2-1	TGTGCCAGCAGCCTGCGGACAGGGGTGTTTTCCTACAATGAGCAGTTCTTC	CASSLRTGVFSYNEQFF
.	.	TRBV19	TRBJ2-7	TGTGCCAGTAGTGCCGGGACGTCGATCTACGAGCAGTACTTC	CASSAGTSIYEQYF
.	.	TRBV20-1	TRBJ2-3	TGCAGTGCTCCCCAAGGGCAATCTAGCACAGATACGCAGTATTTT	CSAPQGQSSTDTQYF
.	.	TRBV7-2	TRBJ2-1	TGTGCCAGCAGCTTATTTGACAATGAGCAGTTCTTC	CASSLFDNEQFF
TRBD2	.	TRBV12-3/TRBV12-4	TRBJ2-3	TGTGCCAGCATCGGGAGGGGAACAGATACGCAGTATTTT	CASIGRGTDTQYF
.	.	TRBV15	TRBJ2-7	TGTGCCACGGGGGAAGGGGGGGAGATCTACGAGCAGTACTTC	CATGEGGEIYEQYF